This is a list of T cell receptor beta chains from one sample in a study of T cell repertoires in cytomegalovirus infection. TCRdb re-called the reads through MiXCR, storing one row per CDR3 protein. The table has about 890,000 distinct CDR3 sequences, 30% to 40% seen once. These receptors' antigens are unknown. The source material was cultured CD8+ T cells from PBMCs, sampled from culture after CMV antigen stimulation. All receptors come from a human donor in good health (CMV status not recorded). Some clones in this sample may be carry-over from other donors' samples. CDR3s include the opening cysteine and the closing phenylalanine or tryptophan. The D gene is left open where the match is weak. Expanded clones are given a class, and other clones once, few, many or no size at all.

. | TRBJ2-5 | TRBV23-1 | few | CASRTRTVKSQETQYF | TGCGCCAGCAGGACGAGGACGGTAAAGTCCCAAGAGACCCAGTACTTC
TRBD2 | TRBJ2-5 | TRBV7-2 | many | CASSLGLAGDQETQYF | TGTGCCAGCAGCCTAGGACTAGCGGGGGATCAAGAGACCCAGTACTTC
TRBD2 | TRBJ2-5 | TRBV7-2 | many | CASSEFSGGAGTQYF | TGTGCCAGCAGCGAGTTCAGCGGGGGGGCCGGGACCCAGTACTTC
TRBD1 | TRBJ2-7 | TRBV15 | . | CATSRAGTGVDEQYF | TGTGCCACCAGCAGAGCCGGGACAGGGGTCGACGAGCAGTACTTC
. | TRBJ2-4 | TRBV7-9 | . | CASSLQVNIQYF | TGTGCCAGCAGCTTACAAGTAAACATTCAGTACTTC
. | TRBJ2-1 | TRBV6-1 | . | CASTLGDSSYNEQFF | TGTGCCAGCACCCTGGGGGATAGCTCCTACAATGAGCAGTTCTTC
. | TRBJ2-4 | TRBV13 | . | CASSLGRNIQYF | TGTGCCAGCAGCCTCGGAAGAAACATTCAGTACTTC
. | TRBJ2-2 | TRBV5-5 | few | CASSPTPPEGKGGELFF | TGTGCCAGCAGCCCAACCCCCCCCGAGGGGAAGGGCGGGGAGCTGTTTTTT
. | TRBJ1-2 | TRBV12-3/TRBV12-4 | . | CASSLIGGANYGYTF | TGTGCCAGCAGTTTAATTGGGGGTGCTAACTATGGCTACACCTTC
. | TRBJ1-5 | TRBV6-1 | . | CASIPDGESNQPQHF | TGTGCCAGCATCCCGGACGGAGAAAGCAATCAGCCCCAGCATTTT
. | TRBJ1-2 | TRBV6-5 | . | CASSHSQLYGYTF | TGTGCCAGCAGTCATTCACAGCTCTATGGCTACACCTTC
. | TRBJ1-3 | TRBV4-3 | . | CASSQVGNSGNTIYF | TGCGCCAGCAGCCAAGTGGGCAACTCTGGAAACACCATATATTTT
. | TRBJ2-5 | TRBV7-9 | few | CASILFKGERETQYF | TGTGCCAGCATCCTGTTCAAGGGGGAGCGGGAGACCCAGTACTTC
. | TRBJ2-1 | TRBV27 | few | CASSLLGQKGNEQFF | TGTGCCAGCAGTTTATTGGGACAAAAGGGGAATGAGCAGTTCTTC
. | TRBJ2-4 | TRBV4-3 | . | CASSQDPRDSLAKNIQYF | TGCGCCAGCAGCCAAGATCCCCGGGACTCCCTAGCCAAAAACATTCAGTACTTC
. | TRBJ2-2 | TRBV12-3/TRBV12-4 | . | CASSPANANTGELFF | TGTGCCAGCAGCCCCGCCAACGCGAACACCGGGGAGCTGTTTTTT
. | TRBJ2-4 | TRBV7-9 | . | CASSFKEGYLKNIQYF | TGTGCCAGCAGCTTTAAAGAGGGGTATTTGAAAAACATTCAGTACTTC
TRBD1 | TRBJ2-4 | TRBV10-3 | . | CAISESTGNLKNIQYF | TGTGCCATCAGTGAGTCGACAGGGAATCTCAAAAACATTCAGTACTTC
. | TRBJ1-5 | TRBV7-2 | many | CASSFWVGADQPQHF | TGTGCCAGCAGCTTTTGGGTGGGGGCGGATCAGCCCCAGCATTTT
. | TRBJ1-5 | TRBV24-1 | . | CATSGLGQPQHF | TGTGCCACCAGTGGGTTGGGTCAGCCCCAGCATTTT
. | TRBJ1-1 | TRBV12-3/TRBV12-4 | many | CASTLNSAEAFF | TGTGCCAGCACTCTAAATTCGGCTGAAGCTTTCTTT
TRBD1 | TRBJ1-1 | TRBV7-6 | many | CASSLWDRGFNTEAFF | TGTGCCAGCAGCTTATGGGACAGGGGGTTTAACACTGAAGCTTTCTTT
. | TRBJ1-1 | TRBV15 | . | CATRGPVATEAFF | TGTGCCACCAGGGGCCCGGTGGCCACTGAAGCTTTCTTT
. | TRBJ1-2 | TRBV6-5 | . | CASSYSGGLGYGYTF | TGTGCCAGCAGTTACTCCGGGGGGCTGGGCTATGGCTACACCTTC
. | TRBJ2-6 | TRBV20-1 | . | CSAHTRASSGANVLTF | TGCAGTGCCCACACGCGGGCCTCCTCTGGGGCCAACGTCCTGACTTTC
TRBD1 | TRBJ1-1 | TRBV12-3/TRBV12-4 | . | CASSLTGGDTAAFF | TGTGCCAGCAGTCTGACAGGGGGTGATACTGCAGCTTTCTTT
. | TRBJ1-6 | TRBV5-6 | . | CASSGLSPLHF | TGTGCCAGCAGCGGGCTTTCACCCCTCCACTTT
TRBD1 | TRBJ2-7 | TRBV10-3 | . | CAIRNPGQGAHEQYF | TGTGCCATCAGGAATCCGGGACAGGGGGCTCACGAGCAGTACTTC
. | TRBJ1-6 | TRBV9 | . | CASSPRGPLNSPLHF | TGTGCCAGCAGCCCGAGAGGTCCCCTTAATTCACCCCTCCACTTT
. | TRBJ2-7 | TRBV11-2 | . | CASSLVPVVYEQYF | TGTGCCAGCAGCTTAGTCCCGGTAGTCTACGAGCAGTACTTC
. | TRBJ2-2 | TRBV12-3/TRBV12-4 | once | CASSGGGGWSGELFF | TGTGCCAGCAGTGGGGGGGGCGGTTGGTCCGGGGAGCTGTTTTTT
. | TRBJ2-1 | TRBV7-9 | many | CASSLFDGSSYNEQFF | TGTGCCAGCAGCTTATTCGACGGGAGCTCCTACAATGAGCAGTTCTTC
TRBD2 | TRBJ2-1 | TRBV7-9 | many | CASSLPGGYNEQFF | TGTGCCAGCAGCTTGCCGGGGGGCTACAATGAGCAGTTCTTC
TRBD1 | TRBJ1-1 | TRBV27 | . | CASSLKGARTEAFF | TGTGCCAGCAGTTTAAAGGGGGCAAGGACTGAAGCTTTCTTT
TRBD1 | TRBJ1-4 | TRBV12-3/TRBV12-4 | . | CASSPRDSYEKLFF | TGTGCCAGCAGTCCCCGGGACAGCTATGAAAAACTGTTTTTT
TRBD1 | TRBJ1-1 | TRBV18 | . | CASSPISGQGGTEAFF | TGTGCCAGCTCACCAATAAGCGGACAGGGGGGGACTGAAGCTTTCTTT
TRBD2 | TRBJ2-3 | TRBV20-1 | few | CSAKTSGGAINTDTQYF | TGCAGTGCCAAAACTAGCGGGGGGGCGATCAACACAGATACGCAGTATTTT
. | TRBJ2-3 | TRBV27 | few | CAIGWADTQYF | TGTGCCATCGGCTGGGCAGATACGCAGTATTTT
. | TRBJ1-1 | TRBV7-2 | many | CASSLVGGAREYRTEAFF | TGTGCCAGCAGCTTAGTCGGGGGGGCGCGGGAGTATCGGACTGAAGCTTTCTTT
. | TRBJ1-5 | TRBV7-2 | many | CASSLEAAHSNQPQHF | TGTGCCAGCAGCTTAGAGGCAGCACATAGCAATCAGCCCCAGCATTTT
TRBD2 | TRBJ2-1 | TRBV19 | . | CASSSPGTGGLYNEQFF | TGTGCCAGTAGTTCCCCCGGAACGGGGGGGTTATACAATGAGCAGTTCTTC
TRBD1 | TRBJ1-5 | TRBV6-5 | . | CASSHGQGAQPQHF | TGTGCCAGCAGCCATGGACAGGGGGCTCAGCCCCAGCATTTT
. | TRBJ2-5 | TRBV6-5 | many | CASTGPYGQETQYF | TGTGCCAGCACGGGGCCCTACGGACAAGAGACCCAGTACTTC
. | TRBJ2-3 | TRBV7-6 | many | CASSLKGTAYTDTQYF | TGTGCCAGCAGCTTAAAAGGGACTGCTTACACAGATACGCAGTATTTT
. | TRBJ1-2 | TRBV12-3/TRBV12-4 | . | CASSTNRLVRDGYTF | TGTGCCAGCAGTACCAATAGGCTAGTACGAGATGGCTACACCTTC
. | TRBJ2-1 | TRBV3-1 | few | CASSQDLASVYNEQFF | TGTGCCAGCAGCCAAGATCTCGCTAGCGTCTACAATGAGCAGTTCTTC
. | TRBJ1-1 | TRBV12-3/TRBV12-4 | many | CASRQGLTEAFF | TGTGCCTCGAGGCAGGGGCTCACTGAAGCTTTCTTT
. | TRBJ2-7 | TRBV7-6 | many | CASSATGTEFEQYF | TGTGCCAGCAGCGCCACCGGGACGGAGTTCGAGCAGTACTTC
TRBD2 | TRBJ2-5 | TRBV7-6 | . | CASSFLDRLPRGVQETQYF | TGTGCCAGCAGCTTCTTGGACCGGCTACCGCGGGGGGTCCAAGAGACCCAGTACTTC
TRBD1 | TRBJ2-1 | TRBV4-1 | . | CASSQSLDRASYNEQFF | TGCGCCAGCAGCCAGTCTCTGGACAGGGCCTCCTACAATGAGCAGTTCTTC
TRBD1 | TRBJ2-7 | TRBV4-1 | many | CASSQEMTGTAEQYF | TGCGCCAGCAGCCAAGAGATGACAGGGACCGCCGAGCAGTACTTC
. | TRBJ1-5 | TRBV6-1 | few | CASSELNRGRGQPQHF | TGTGCCAGCAGTGAATTAAATCGAGGCAGGGGACAGCCCCAGCATTTT